The 6 T cell receptor beta chains presented below share a single source sample, sequenced in a study of shared clonotypes between healthy human individuals. TCRdb's copy holds only in-frame clones and misses some; the assay was immunoSEQ multiplex PCR. This table holds roughly 1,000,000 clones, approximately 78% found once. Sequencing input: memory CD4+ T cells from PBMCs. This sample's subset: CD45RA-negative fraction. The source of these receptors is a man in his late teens or twenties in good health. Some clones in this sample may be carry-over from other donors' samples.

V and J are TRBV6-5 and TRBJ2-2, with TRBD1 matching over 7 bases. V was clipped by 6 bases and J by 2 bases; unmatched bases: 6. Per the germline V gene, CDR1 is MNHEY and CDR2 is SVGAGI. CDR3 length: 15 residues. CDR3 protein: CASRLGQFNTGELFF. CDR3 DNA: TGTGCCAGCAGACTGGGACAGTTCAACACCGGGGAGCTGTTTTTT.

The chain uses TRBV19 and TRBJ2-2; the D is unclear. Trimming cost V 3 bases and J 1 base, with 12 bases left between them. The CDR3 is 16 amino acids. Germline V gene lookup returns CDR1 LNHDA and CDR2 SQIVND (reference sequence). This chain's CDR3 is CASSMAVRRNTGELFF. CDR3 nucleotide sequence: TGTGCCAGTAGTATGGCAGTCCGGAGGAACACCGGGGAGCTGTTTTTT.

This clone came up many times. This chain uses TRBV6-6 with TRBJ2-7; possibly TRBD2 for D (5 bases). CDR3 length equals 14 residues. Per germline, CDR1 MNHNY and CDR2 SVGAGI (reference sequence). Trimming took 7 bases from V and 3 from J, leaving 16 bases between them. This CDR3 reads CASNRPSGDYEQYF. CDR3 sequence (DNA): TGTGCCAGCAACCGGCCTTCCGGGGACTACGAGCAGTACTTC.

This chain connects TRBV9 to TRBJ1-3, with D uncertain. Germline lookup yields CDR1 SGDLS and CDR2 YYNGEE. The CDR3 length is 13 residues. V lost 7 bases and J 1 base, leaving 9 bases between the germline ends. The CDR3: CASSQVSGNTIYF. CDR3 DNA sequence: TGTGCCAGCTCCCAGGTTTCTGGAAACACCATATATTTT.

This chain joins TRBV7-3 and TRBJ2-7; perhaps TRBD2 as D (5 bases). V gave up 9 bases and J gave up 9 bases, with 6 bases separating them. The CDR3 has 8 residues. The V gene's germline CDR1 is SGHTA and CDR2 FQGTGA. The CDR3: CARGVQYF. As DNA, the CDR3 is TGTGCCAGGGGAGTGCAGTACTTC.

The chain links TRBV13 to TRBJ1-2, with a weak D call TRBD1 (5 bases). Germline V CDR1 and CDR2: PRHDT, FYEKMQ (reference sequence). The CDR3 spans 14 residues. V was clipped by 5 bases and J by 0 bases, with 10 bases between them. The chain's CDR3 is CASSRWDSNYGYTF. The CDR3 region has the DNA TGTGCCAGCAGCCGATGGGACTCTAACTATGGCTACACCTTC.